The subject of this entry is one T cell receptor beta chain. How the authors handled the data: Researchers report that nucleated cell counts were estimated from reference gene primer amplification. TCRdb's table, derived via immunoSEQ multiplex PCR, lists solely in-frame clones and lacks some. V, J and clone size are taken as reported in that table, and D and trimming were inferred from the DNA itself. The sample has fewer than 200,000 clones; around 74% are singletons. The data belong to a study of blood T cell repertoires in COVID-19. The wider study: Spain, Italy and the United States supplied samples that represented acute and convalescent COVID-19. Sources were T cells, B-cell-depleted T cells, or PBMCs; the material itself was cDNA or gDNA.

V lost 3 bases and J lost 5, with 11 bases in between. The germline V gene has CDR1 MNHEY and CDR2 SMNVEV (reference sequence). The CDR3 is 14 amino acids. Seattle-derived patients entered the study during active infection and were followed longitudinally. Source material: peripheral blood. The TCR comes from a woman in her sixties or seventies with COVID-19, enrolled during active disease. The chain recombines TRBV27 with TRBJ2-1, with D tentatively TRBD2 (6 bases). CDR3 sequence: CASSFGTSHNEQFF. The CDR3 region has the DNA TGTGCCAGCAGTTTTGGGACTTCCCACAATGAGCAGTTCTTC.